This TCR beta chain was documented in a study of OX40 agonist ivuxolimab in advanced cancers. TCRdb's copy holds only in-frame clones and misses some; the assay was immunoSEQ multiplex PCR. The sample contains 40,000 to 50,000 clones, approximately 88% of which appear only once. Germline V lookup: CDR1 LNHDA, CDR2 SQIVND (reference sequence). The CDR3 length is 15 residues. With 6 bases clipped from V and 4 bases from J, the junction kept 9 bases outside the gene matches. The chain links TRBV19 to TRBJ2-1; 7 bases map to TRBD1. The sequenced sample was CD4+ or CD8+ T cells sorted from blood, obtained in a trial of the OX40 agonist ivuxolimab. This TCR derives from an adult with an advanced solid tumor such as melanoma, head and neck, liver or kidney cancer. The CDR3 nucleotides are TGTGCCAGTAGGGAAACCGGGACAGCTTACAATGAGCAGTTCTTC. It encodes CASRETGTAYNEQFF.